The clone carrying this T cell receptor (beta chain) was observed a single time. Its antigen is as yet unknown. 60 Vbeta and 13 Jbeta primers were used in PCR. Assay: immunoSEQ multiplex PCR; the TCRdb copy retains only in-frame clones and omits some. Of about 180,000 clones in the sample, around 80% are singletons; the top ten hold approximately 1.5%. The data stem from a study of cytomegalovirus exposure and HLA in healthy donors. Study outcomes and limitations: Analyses of presence/absence relied on an assumption of roughly uniform sequencing depth across donors. Using a false discovery rate of 0.05, a later analysis showed that roughly 16,000 TCR beta sequences were associated with HLA alleles.

Germline V CDR1 and CDR2: MDHEN, SYDVKM. J lost 3 bases, V lost 6 bases, and 8 bases had no gene match. This CDR3 comprises 14 residues. The chain links TRBV28 to TRBJ2-7; the match to TRBD1 covers 7 bases. The sequence derives from a woman in her twenties or thirties in good health and CMV-seropositive. The sample taken for sequencing was PBMCs. This chain's CDR3 is CASSYPRDSYEQYF. The CDR3 DNA reads as TGTGCCAGCAGCTACCCCCGGGACAGCTACGAGCAGTACTTC.